Below, one T cell receptor (beta chain) is given with its context. Its specific antigen is unknown. One base away there is no much larger clone; base qualities are not given. This record belongs to a study of T cell repertoires in cytomegalovirus infection (dated by TCRdb to between 2019 and 2020). Study-level background: The peptide stimulations were aimed at well-studied HLA-B-restricted epitopes as well as recently identified HLA-C-restricted CMV epitopes, whose presentation resists viral immunomodulation. Donor HLA type was relevant to the analysis, as public TCR beta signatures indicated carriage of CMV infection together with the matching HLA type. General findings and caveats noted by the study authors: The ex vivo response was dominated by HLA-C-restricted CMV-specific TCR beta clonotypes, and the single most frequent clonotype in two of eight donors was supplied by these HLA-C-restricted clonotypes. In both this cohort and an independent roughly 350-donor cohort, the cumulative frequency of public TCR beta family members distinguished carriers of CMV infection plus the relevant HLA type.

The sequencer was an Illumina HiSeq 1500. TCRdb took the public reads, trimmed them with fastp at Q25, ran MiXCR for clone calling and kept in-frame beta chains. CDR3 protein sequences are deduplicated, and each keeps its most common genes and DNA. In this sample the table shows approximately 1,000,000 distinct CDR3 sequences, under 40% of which occur a single time. The ten largest clones capture around an eighth of the sample. The CDR3 sequence holds 14 residues, the cysteine and phenylalanine included. The CDR3 DNA has 42 bases and is translated from base 1. V lost 4 bases and J lost 7 bases, and the count of bases not matched to a germline gene is 5. CDR1 MDHEN and CDR2 SYDVKM were looked up in the germline V gene. The treatment or condition label corresponds to: in vitro stimulation with specific CMV peptide epitopes to enrich CMV-specific T cells.

The V gene is TRBV28 and the J gene is TRBJ2-2; the central 8 bases match TRBD1. The specimen comprised cultured CD8+ T cells from PBMCs, sampled from culture after CMV antigen stimulation. This TCR derives from a human donor in good health (CMV status not recorded). Some clones in this sample may be carry-over from other donors' samples. The CDR3 is CASSSQGADGELFF. The DNA is TGTGCCAGCAGTTCCCAGGGGGCGGACGGGGAGCTGTTTTTT.